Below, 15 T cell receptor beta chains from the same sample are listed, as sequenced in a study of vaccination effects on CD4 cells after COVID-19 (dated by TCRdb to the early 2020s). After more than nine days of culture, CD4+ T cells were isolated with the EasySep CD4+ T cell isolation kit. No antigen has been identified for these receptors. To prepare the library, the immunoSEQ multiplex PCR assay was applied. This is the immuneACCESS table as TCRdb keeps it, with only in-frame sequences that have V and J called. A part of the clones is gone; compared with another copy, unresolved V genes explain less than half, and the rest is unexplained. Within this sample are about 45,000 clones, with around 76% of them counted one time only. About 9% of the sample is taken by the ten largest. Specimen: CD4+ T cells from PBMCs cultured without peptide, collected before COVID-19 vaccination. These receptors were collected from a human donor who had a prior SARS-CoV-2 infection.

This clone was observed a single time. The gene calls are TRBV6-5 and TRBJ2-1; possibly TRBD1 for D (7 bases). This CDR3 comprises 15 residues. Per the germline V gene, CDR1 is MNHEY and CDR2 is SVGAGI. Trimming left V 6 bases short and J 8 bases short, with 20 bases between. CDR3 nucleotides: TGTGCCAGCAGAGAGGACAGGCGGGATAGGGATGAGCAGTTCTTC. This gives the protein CASREDRRDRDEQFF.

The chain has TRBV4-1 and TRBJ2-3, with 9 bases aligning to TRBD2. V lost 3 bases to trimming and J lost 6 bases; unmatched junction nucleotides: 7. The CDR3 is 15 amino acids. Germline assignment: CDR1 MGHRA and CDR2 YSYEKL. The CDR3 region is CASSQEREVTDTQYF. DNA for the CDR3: TGCGCCAGCAGCCAGGAGCGGGAGGTTACGGATACGCAGTATTTT.

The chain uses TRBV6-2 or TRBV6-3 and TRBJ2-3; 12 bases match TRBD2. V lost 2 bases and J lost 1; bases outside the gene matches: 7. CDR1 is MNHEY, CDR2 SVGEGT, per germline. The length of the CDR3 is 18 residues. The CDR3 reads CASSYGLAGGPRTDTQYF. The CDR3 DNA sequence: TGTGCCAGCAGTTACGGGCTAGCGGGAGGGCCCCGCACAGATACGCAGTATTTT.

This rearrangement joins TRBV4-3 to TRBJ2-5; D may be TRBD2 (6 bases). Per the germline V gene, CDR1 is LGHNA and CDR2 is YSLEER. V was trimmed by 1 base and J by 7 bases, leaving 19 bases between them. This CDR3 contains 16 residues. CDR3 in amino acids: CASSQVPYGSGGTQYF. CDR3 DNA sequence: TGCGCCAGCAGCCAAGTGCCTTACGGGAGTGGGGGGACCCAGTACTTC.

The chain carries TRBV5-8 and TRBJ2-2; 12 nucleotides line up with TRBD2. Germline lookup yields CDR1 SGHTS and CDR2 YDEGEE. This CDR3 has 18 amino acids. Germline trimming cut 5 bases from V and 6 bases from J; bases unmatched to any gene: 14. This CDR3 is CASRIGLAGGYLSGELFF. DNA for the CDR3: TGTGCCAGCAGGATCGGTCTAGCGGGAGGGTATCTGTCCGGGGAGCTGTTTTTT.

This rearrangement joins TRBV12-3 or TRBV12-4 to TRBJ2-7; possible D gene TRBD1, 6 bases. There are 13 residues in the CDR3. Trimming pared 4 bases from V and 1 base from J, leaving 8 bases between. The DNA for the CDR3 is TGTGCCAGCAGTTACAGGGTTTCCTACGAGCAGTACTTC. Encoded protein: CASSYRVSYEQYF.

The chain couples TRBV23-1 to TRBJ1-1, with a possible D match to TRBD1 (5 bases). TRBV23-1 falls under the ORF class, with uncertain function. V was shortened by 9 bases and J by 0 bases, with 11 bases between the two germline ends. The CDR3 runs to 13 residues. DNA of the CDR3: TGCGCCAGGACAGACACAGTGAACACTGAAGCTTTCTTT. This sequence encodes CARTDTVNTEAFF.

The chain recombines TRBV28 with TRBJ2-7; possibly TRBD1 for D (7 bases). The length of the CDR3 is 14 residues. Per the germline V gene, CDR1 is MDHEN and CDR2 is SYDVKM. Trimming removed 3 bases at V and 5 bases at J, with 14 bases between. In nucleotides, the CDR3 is TGTGCCAGCAGTTTCGGAGGGGGCGAGGACGAGCAGTACTTC. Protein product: CASSFGGGEDEQYF. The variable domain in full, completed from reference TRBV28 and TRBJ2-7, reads DVKVTQSSRYLVKRTGEKVFLECVQDMDHENMFWYRQDPGLGLRLIYFSYDVKMKEKGDIPEGYSVSREKKERFSLILESASTNQTSMYLCASSFGGGEDEQYFGPGTRLTVT.

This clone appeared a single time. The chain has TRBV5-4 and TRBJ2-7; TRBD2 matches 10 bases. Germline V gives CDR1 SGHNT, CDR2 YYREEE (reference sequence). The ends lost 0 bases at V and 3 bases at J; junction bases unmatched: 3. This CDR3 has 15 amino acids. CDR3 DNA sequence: TGTGCCAGCAGCTTGGGGCTAGCGGGAGTCTACGAGCAGTACTTC. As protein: CASSLGLAGVYEQYF.

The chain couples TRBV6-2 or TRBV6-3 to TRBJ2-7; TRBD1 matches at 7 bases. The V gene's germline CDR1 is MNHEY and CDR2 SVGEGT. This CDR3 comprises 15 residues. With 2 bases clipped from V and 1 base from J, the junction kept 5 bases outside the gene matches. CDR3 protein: CASSYPGTASYEQYF. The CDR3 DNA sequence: TGTGCCAGCAGTTACCCAGGGACAGCTTCCTACGAGCAGTACTTC.

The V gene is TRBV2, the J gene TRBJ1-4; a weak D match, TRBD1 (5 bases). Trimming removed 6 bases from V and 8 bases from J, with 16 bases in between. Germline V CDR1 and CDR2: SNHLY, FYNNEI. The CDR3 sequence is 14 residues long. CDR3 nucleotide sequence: TGTGCCAGCAGCGGGACGCCGGCCGCAGAAAAACTGTTTTTT. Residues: CASSGTPAAEKLFF.

The CDR3 loop reads CASTHSPSGPTNEKLFF. Written as DNA, the CDR3 is TGTGCCAGCACCCATTCCCCCAGCGGGCCAACTAATGAAAAACTGTTTTTT. This sequence joins TRBV5-4 and TRBJ1-4; D gene unclear. The CDR3 runs 17 residues. The V gene's germline CDR1 is SGHNT and CDR2 YYREEE (reference sequence). V was clipped by 6 bases and J by 0 bases, with 18 bases between them.

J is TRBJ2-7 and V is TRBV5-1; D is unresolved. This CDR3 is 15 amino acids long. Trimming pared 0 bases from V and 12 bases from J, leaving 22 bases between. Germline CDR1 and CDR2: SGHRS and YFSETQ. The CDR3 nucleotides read TGCGCCAGCAGCTTGGACGGACGACCACAGCCCCCAGGGTACTTC. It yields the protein CASSLDGRPQPPGYF.

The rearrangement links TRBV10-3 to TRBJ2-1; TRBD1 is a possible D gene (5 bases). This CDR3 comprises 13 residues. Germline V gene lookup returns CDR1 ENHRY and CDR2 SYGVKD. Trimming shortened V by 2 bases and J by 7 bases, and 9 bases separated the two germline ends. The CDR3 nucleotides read TGTGCCATCAGTGAGCAGGGTGGGAATGAGCAGTTCTTC. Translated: CAISEQGGNEQFF.

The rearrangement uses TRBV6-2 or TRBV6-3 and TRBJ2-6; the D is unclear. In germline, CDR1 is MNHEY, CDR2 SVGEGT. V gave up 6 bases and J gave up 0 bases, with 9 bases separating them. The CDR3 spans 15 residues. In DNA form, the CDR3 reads TGTGCCAGCAGCCGCTCAGTCTCTGGGGCCAACGTCCTGACTTTC. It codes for CASSRSVSGANVLTF.